This T cell receptor (beta chain) came from a study of control samples from healthy donors and cancer patients. The CDR3 contains 13 residues. From germline, CDR1 is MNHEY and CDR2 SVGAGI. V was clipped by 2 bases and J by 5 bases; unmatched bases: 2. Clones were read by immunoSEQ multiplex PCR, and TCRdb kept only the in-frame ones, dropping some. The sample carries around 45,000 clones, 70% recorded once. The chain recombines TRBV6-5 with TRBJ2-7; 8 bases align to TRBD2. The TCR sequence derives from a male donor with melanoma. Sequencing was performed on formalin-fixed, paraffin-embedded tissue. This CDR3 reads CASSYREGNEQYF. The CDR3 region has the DNA TGTGCCAGCAGTTACCGGGAGGGTAACGAGCAGTACTTC.